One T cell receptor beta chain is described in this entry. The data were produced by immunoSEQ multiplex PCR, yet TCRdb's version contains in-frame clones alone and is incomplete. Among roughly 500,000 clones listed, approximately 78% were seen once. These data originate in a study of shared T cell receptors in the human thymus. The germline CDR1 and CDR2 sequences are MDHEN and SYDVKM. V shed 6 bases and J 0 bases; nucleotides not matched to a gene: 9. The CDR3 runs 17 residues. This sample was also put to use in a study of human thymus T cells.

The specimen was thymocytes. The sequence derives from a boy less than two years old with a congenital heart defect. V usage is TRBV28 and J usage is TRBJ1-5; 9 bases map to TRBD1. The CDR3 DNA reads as TGTGCCAGCAGCCGGGACAGGGATGACTATAGCAATCAGCCCCAGCATTTT. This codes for CASSRDRDDYSNQPQHF. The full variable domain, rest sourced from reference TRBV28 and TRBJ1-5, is DVKVTQSSRYLVKRTGEKVFLECVQDMDHENMFWYRQDPGLGLRLIYFSYDVKMKEKGDIPEGYSVSREKKERFSLILESASTNQTSMYLCASSRDRDDYSNQPQHFGDGTRLSIL.